The present T cell receptor (beta chain) was sequenced within a study of cytomegalovirus exposure and HLA in healthy donors. Study-level results: TCR beta chains numbering some 160 were designated cytomegalovirus-associated. It was reported in a later analysis that an Asian-associated ancestry cluster showed fewer N-insertions than the roughly 670-donor mean. TCR beta chain V- and J-gene trimming was linked, in a later analysis, to a missense variant in DCLRE1C. Some V segments (TRBV6-2 and TRBV6-3 among them) were excluded as indistinguishable.

13 Jbeta primers and 60 Vbeta primers were used for the PCR. Sequencing used immunoSEQ multiplex PCR; TCRdb keeps in-frame clones, though not all of them. The table lists roughly 200,000 clones, 65% to 90% of them singletons. Per the germline V gene, CDR1 is MNHEY and CDR2 is SMNVEV (reference sequence). The CDR3 is 16 amino acids. Trimming cost V 4 bases and J 1 base; bases outside gene matches: 8. On this clone: Its antigen is not identified.

Sequenced input: PBMCs. The source is a woman aged 45-60 years in good health and CMV-seronegative. The chain joins TRBV27 to TRBJ2-7; 9 bases are a match to TRBD1. The CDR3 reads CASSSHPGTGSYEQYF. CDR3 nucleotide sequence: TGTGCCAGCAGTTCCCACCCGGGGACAGGGTCCTACGAGCAGTACTTC.